The 24 T cell receptor beta chains in this list originate from one sample, sequenced in a study of T-cell reconstitution after alpha-beta-depleted transplantation in children (dated by TCRdb to 2016 to 2017). In light of the paper, this sample's treatment or condition label describes: allogeneic hematopoietic cell transplantation with graft depleted of TCRalphabeta T cells and CD19 B cells. Libraries were built with PCR. TCRdb shows the sequencer as Illumina HiSeq 2500. Molecular barcoding was employed in the preparation of TCR libraries, with unique molecular identifiers being used to normalize TCRbeta repertoire quantification. TCRdb's own reprocessing of the public reads used fastp at Q25 and MiXCR and kept productive beta chains. Duplicate CDR3 protein sequences are folded into a single record with the most common DNA and genes. Within this sample are 250,000 to 300,000 distinct CDR3 sequences, with 10% of them counted one time only. The biggest ten clones account for 7.5% of the sample.

The source was PBMCs, collected before TCRalphabeta/CD19-depleted stem cell transplant. The receptors were sampled from a boy younger than two with acute myeloid leukemia, due to receive a stem cell transplant.

This clonotype was detected only a few times. The V gene is TRBV5-1, the J gene TRBJ2-7, with a possible D match to TRBD1 (6 bases). The CDR3 runs to 14 residues. Germline V gives CDR1 SGHRS, CDR2 YFSETQ. Trimming shortened V by 3 bases and J by 6 bases, and 16 bases separated the two germline ends. The CDR3 nucleotides read TGCGCCAGCAGCTCGACAGGCCCCAGCGCCGAGCAGTACTTC. It encodes CASSSTGPSAEQYF.

This clonotype has ten or more counts. The chain has TRBV12-3 or TRBV12-4 and TRBJ2-1; TRBD2 matches 9 bases. This CDR3 spans 13 amino acids. Trimming at V came to 6 bases and at J to 5 bases, leaving 2 bases not matched to a gene. DNA for the CDR3: TGTGCCAGCAGCCCTAGCGGGAACAATGAGCAGTTCTTC. It specifies CASSPSGNNEQFF.

This clonotype was seen ten or more times. This sequence joins TRBV3-1 and TRBJ2-1; TRBD1 matches at 11 bases. Germline V gene data show CDR1 as LGHDT and CDR2 as YNNKEL (reference sequence). CDR3 length: 16 residues. Germline trimming cut 2 bases from V and 7 bases from J; bases unmatched to any gene: 7. CDR3 DNA: TGTGCCAGCAGCCAATACCGGGACAGGGGGAATAATGAGCAGTTCTTC. This encodes CASSQYRDRGNNEQFF.

This clonotype was detected only a few times. J is TRBJ1-1 and V is TRBV7-2; TRBD1 might be the D (5 bases). Trimming took off 2 bases at V and 11 bases at J, with 12 bases between the two ends. There are 12 residues in the CDR3. Germline-derived CDR1 and CDR2 are SGHTA and FQGNSA. In nucleotides, the CDR3 is TGTGCCAGCAGCTTATGGCGAGGGGAGGCTTTCTTT. Protein: CASSLWRGEAFF. Full variable domain (missing parts from reference TRBV7-2 and TRBJ1-1): GAGVSQSPSNKVTEKGKDVELRCDPISGHTALYWYRQSLGQGLEFLIYFQGNSAPDKSGLPSDRFSAERTGGSVSTLTIQRTQQEDSAVYLCASSLWRGEAFFGQGTRLTVV.

The rearrangement links TRBV11-3 to TRBJ2-5; TRBD2 agrees at 8 bases. The length of the CDR3 is 15 residues. Trimming removed 5 bases from V and 1 base from J; junction bases left unmatched: 6. Germline lookup yields CDR1 SGHNT and CDR2 YENEEA. The CDR3 region is CASSPRTSLQETQYF. In nucleotides, the CDR3 is TGTGCCAGCAGCCCACGGACTAGCCTCCAAGAGACCCAGTACTTC.

The table lists this clonotype with many counts. The chain carries TRBV5-1 and TRBJ2-4; a possible D gene is TRBD1 (6 bases). CDR3 length equals 12 residues. V was pared by 3 bases and J by 11 bases, with 12 bases between. CDR1 is SGHRS and CDR2 is YFSETQ in the germline V gene. Here the CDR3 reads CASSSTGFVQYF. The CDR3 nucleotides read TGCGCCAGCAGCTCCACAGGGTTCGTTCAGTACTTC.

This clonotype has at least ten counts. The chain combines TRBV28 with TRBJ1-5, with TRBD1 as a possible D gene (5 bases). The length of the CDR3 is 15 residues. CDR1 is MDHEN and CDR2 is SYDVKM in the germline V gene. Between the trimmed V and J ends, which lost 7 bases and 1 base, there was a span of 14 bases. The CDR3: CASTQAKGSNQPQHF. The CDR3 nucleotides are TGTGCCAGCACCCAGGCGAAGGGGAGCAATCAGCCCCAGCATTTT.

This clonotype came up many times. The J gene is TRBJ1-2, the V gene TRBV12-3 or TRBV12-4; unclear D gene. Trimming removed 7 bases at V and 5 bases at J, with 11 bases between. This CDR3 region has 12 residues. CDR3 nucleotides: TGTGCCAGCACTCGGACGGGTTATGGCTACACCTTC. Its protein is CASTRTGYGYTF.

In its sample, this clonotype was seen a few times. This chain connects TRBV12-3 or TRBV12-4 to TRBJ2-7; no reliable D call. V dropped 5 bases and J dropped 7 bases, with 12 bases sitting between them. The CDR3 extends over 12 amino acids. The CDR3 DNA is TGTGCCAGCAGTCTACGGGTTACAGAGCAGTACTTC. Translating it yields CASSLRVTEQYF.

This rearrangement joins TRBV20-1 to TRBJ2-7, with D unclear. The CDR3 has 14 amino acids. Germline V CDR1 and CDR2: DFQATT, SNEGSKA (reference sequence). V was pared by 0 bases and J by 2 bases, with 11 bases between. The CDR3 here is CSARDPLLPYEQYF. The CDR3, as DNA: TGCAGTGCTAGAGATCCACTCCTACCCTACGAGCAGTACTTC.

This clonotype appeared many times. The chain is built from TRBV11-2 and TRBJ2-2; TRBD1 or TRBD2 may be the D gene (6 bases each). Per germline, CDR1 SGHAT and CDR2 FQNNGV. Trimming pared 5 bases from V and 0 bases from J, leaving 19 bases between. The CDR3 runs 18 residues. The CDR3 DNA follows: TGTGCCAGCAGCACGCTGGTAACGGGGGCACCGAACACCGGGGAGCTGTTTTTT. Protein sequence: CASSTLVTGAPNTGELFF.

This clonotype came up many times. The chain couples TRBV7-2 to TRBJ2-7; D call uncertain. The CDR3 is 12 amino acids. The V end lost 5 bases, the J end lost 3 bases, and 8 bases lay between the germline ends. Germline V gives CDR1 SGHTA, CDR2 FQGNSA. CDR3 in DNA: TGTGCCAGCAGCCGCCTCGGCTACGAGCAGTACTTC. This encodes CASSRLGYEQYF.

This clonotype showed up many times. The genes are TRBV20-1 and TRBJ1-2; TRBD1 aligns across 10 bases. V lost 4 bases and J lost 3; bases outside the gene matches: 5. Germline values: CDR1 DFQATT, CDR2 SNEGSKA (reference sequence). This CDR3 is 14 amino acids long. The DNA for the CDR3 is TGCAGTGCTACCCGGACAGGGGGGGACTATGGCTACACCTTC. Translating gives CSATRTGGDYGYTF.

This clonotype was observed at least ten times. The CDR3 sequence: CASSFQYEQYF. In DNA form, the CDR3 reads TGTGCCAGCAGCTTCCAGTACGAGCAGTACTTC. This sequence joins TRBV13 and TRBJ2-7, with D unresolved. The V and J ends lost 3 bases and 4 bases respectively, with 4 bases between them. CDR3 length: 11 residues. Germline values: CDR1 PRHDT, CDR2 FYEKMQ (reference sequence).

This clonotype came up many times. The chain joins TRBV7-3 to TRBJ2-6, with D possibly being TRBD1 or TRBD2 (6 bases each). The V gene's germline CDR1 is SGHTA and CDR2 FQGTGA. CDR3 length: 19 amino acids. The germline V and J ends were trimmed by 4 bases and 0 bases, with 19 bases remaining between them. CDR3 coding DNA: TGTGCCAGCAGCTCCCCCCGGGGGCTACTAGGCTCTGGGGCCAACGTCCTGACTTTC. It codes for CASSSPRGLLGSGANVLTF.

In its sample, this clonotype was seen many times. DNA for the CDR3: TGTGCCAGCAGCTCAGGACTAGCCTACGAGCAGTACTTC. This translates into CASSSGLAYEQYF. The V and J genes are TRBV7-3 and TRBJ2-7; 7 nucleotides align to TRBD2. There are 13 residues in the CDR3. Per the germline V gene, CDR1 is SGHTA and CDR2 is FQGTGA. Losses at the gene ends were 4 bases for V and 2 bases for J; bases not matched to a gene: 2.

This chain connects TRBV9 to TRBJ2-7; D unclear. V lost 3 bases and J lost 3, with 10 bases in between. The CDR3 has 13 amino acids. The germline CDR1 and CDR2 sequences are SGDLS and YYNGEE. Here the CDR3 DNA reads TGTGCCAGCAGCGGCGTCCCTGGCTACGAGCAGTACTTC. Translating gives CASSGVPGYEQYF.

This clonotype was counted at least ten times. The V call is TRBV11-2, the J call TRBJ2-1, with 7 bases aligning to TRBD1. CDR3 length: 15 amino acids. Germline CDR1 is SGHAT and CDR2 is FQNNGV. V shed 5 bases, J shed 9 bases, and the junction held 13 bases outside the gene matches. The CDR3 is CASSLRGGIILEQFF. The DNA of the CDR3 is TGTGCCAGCAGCCTAAGAGGGGGCATCATTCTTGAGCAGTTCTTC.

This clonotype was counted once. This may come from a read error, since a much larger clone is one base off. V usage is TRBV28 and J usage is TRBJ2-5; D call uncertain. The CDR3 runs to 13 residues. The germline CDR1 and CDR2 sequences are MDHEN and SYDVKM. Between the trimmed V and J ends, which lost 3 bases and 4 bases, there was a span of 9 bases. The CDR3 DNA reads as TGTGCCAGCAGTTTGTGGTGCCGAGAGACCCAGTACTTC. It yields the protein CASSLWCRETQYF. Drawing the rest from reference TRBV28 and TRBJ2-5, the complete variable domain is DVKVTQSSRYLVKRTGEKVFLECVQDMDHENMFWYRQDPGLGLRLIYFSYDVKMKEKGDIPEGYSVSREKKERFSLILESASTNQTSMYLCASSLWCRETQYFGPGTRLLVL.

This clonotype came up many times. The chain carries TRBV4-1 and TRBJ2-2; a possible D gene is TRBD1 (6 bases). The V gene lost 1 base and the J gene lost 8 bases, with 17 bases spanning the gap. CDR3 length: 16 residues. Germline lookup yields CDR1 MGHRA and CDR2 YSYEKL. The CDR3 region is CASSQGGRGQSGELFF. CDR3 DNA sequence: TGCGCCAGCAGCCAAGGGGGGCGAGGCCAGTCGGGGGAGCTGTTTTTT.

This clonotype showed up just a few times. The rearrangement joins TRBV12-3 or TRBV12-4 to TRBJ2-3; 10 positions match TRBD2. The CDR3 consists of 15 residues. The J segment lost 4 bases and the V segment lost 2 bases, leaving 3 bases of the junction unmatched. CDR3 in DNA: TGTGCCAGCAGTTTACAGCGGGGGGGGTCAGATACGCAGTATTTT. Its translation is CASSLQRGGSDTQYF.

This clonotype was detected many times. This chain links TRBV7-2 with TRBJ2-5; possible D gene TRBD1, 5 bases. This CDR3 region has 16 residues. CDR1 and CDR2 from the germline V gene are SGHTA and FQGNSA. V lost 0 bases to trimming and J lost 3 bases, with 14 bases between them. The CDR3 protein is CASSLAPPQGEETQYF. For the CDR3, the DNA is TGTGCCAGCAGCTTAGCCCCCCCCCAAGGGGAAGAGACCCAGTACTTC.

This clonotype was recorded only once. This may arise from a read error, as a much more abundant clone is one base away. CDR3 loop: CATSLALTSGRAAEQFF. The CDR3 DNA reads as TGTGCCACCAGCTTAGCCTTGACTAGCGGGAGGGCGGCTGAGCAGTTCTTC. The chain has TRBV11-1 and TRBJ2-1, with 14 bases identical to TRBD2. In germline, CDR1 is SGHAT, CDR2 FQDESV (reference sequence). CDR3 length: 17 amino acids.

This clonotype was counted at least ten times. The J gene is TRBJ2-7, the V gene TRBV28; D unclear. This CDR3 spans 13 amino acids. V dropped 3 bases and J dropped 2 bases, with 8 bases sitting between them. The germline V gene encodes CDR1 MDHEN and CDR2 SYDVKM. The CDR3 here is CASSFSDPYEQYF. CDR3 bases: TGTGCCAGCAGTTTCTCTGACCCCTACGAGCAGTACTTC.